This T cell receptor (beta chain) was retrieved from a study of shared clonotypes between healthy human individuals. Study in general: Each donor had three CD4 naive, three CD4 memory, two CD8 naive and one CD8 memory plate.

This CDR3 comprises 14 residues. Germline CDR1 SGHRS, CDR2 YFSETQ. Deletions cut 2 bases from V and 6 bases from J, with 15 bases between. Researchers ran the assay at a deep level. Data came from immunoSEQ multiplex PCR; TCRdb stores just in-frame clones and leaves some out. The sample shows roughly 2.2 million clones, 85% to 95% of them seen only once. As for this clone: What it binds is unknown.

Study-wide findings and caveats: An expected dependence of interdonor clonotype sharing on sequencing depth was noted.

Donors, healthy HIV-negative adults, lacked recent acute infections or vaccinations. The J gene is TRBJ2-7, the V gene TRBV5-1, with a weak D call TRBD1 (6 bases). The source is a man between 18 and 35 years old in good health. Some clones in this sample may be carry-over from other donors' samples. The sequenced material came from naive CD4+ T cells from PBMCs. Described subset: CD45RA+ positively selected. CDR3 amino acids: CASSFGQPRGEQYF. The CDR3 nucleotides read TGCGCCAGCAGCTTTGGACAGCCAAGGGGCGAGCAGTACTTC.